The clone carrying this T cell receptor (beta chain) was seen at least ten times. What it binds is not known. The source material, RNA transcripts, was used to amplify TCR beta CDR3 regions. TCR CDR3 underwent first-round RT-PCR with the HTBI primer set. TCRdb re-derived calls from the multiplex PCR reads in MiXCR, one entry per CDR3 protein. Among a few hundred thousand distinct CDR3 sequences listed, around 16% were seen once. Germline V CDR1 and CDR2: SEHNR, FQNEAQ (reference sequence). There are 15 residues in the CDR3. Trimming removed 5 bases from V and 6 bases from J; junction bases left unmatched: 9. The data stem from a study of T cells in Graves' hyperthyroidism and ophthalmopathy. Whole-study results and caveats: The model anticipated ophthalmopathy a median around six months pre-onset.

Newly diagnosed hyperthyroidism, duration under 2 months, in patients aged 18 to 65. For the diagnoses, clinical symptoms, serum thyroxine and TRAb, thyroid ultrasound and orbital computed tomography were used. PBMCs were obtained from about 10 ml fresh peripheral blood. Sample: blood. This receptor was taken from a woman in her late teens or twenties with Graves' hyperthyroidism. The V call is TRBV7-9, the J call TRBJ2-7, with 11 bases aligning to TRBD2. Here the CDR3 reads CASSTYSGRAGEQYF. CDR3 nucleotides: TGTGCCAGCAGCACATATAGCGGGAGGGCCGGCGAGCAGTACTTC.